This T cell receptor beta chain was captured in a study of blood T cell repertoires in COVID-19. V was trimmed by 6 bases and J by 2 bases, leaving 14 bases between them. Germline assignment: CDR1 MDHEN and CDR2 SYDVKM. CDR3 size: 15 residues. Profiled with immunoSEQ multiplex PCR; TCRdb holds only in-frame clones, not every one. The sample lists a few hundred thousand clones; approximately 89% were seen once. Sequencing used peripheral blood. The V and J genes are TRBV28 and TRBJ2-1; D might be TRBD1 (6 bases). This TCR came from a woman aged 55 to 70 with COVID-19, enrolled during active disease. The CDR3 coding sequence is TGTGCCAGCAGCTCCGCAGGGGCGACCTACAATGAGCAGTTCTTC. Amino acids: CASSSAGATYNEQFF.